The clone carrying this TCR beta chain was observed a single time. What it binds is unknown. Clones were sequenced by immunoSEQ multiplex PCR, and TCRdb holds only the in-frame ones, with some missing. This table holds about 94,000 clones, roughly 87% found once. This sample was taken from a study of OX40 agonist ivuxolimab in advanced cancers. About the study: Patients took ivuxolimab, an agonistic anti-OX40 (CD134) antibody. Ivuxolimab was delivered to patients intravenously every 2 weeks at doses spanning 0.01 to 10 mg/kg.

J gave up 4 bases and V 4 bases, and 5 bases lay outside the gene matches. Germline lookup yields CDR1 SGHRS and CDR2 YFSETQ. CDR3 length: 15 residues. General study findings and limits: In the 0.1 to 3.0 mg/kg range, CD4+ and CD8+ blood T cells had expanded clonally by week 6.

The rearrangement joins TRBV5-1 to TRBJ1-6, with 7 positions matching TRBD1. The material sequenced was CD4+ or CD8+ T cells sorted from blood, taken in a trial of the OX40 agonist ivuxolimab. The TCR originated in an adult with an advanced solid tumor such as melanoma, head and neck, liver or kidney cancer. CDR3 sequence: CASSPTGQYNSPLHF. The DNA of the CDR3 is TGCGCCAGCAGCCCCACGGGACAGTATAATTCACCCCTCCACTTT.